This T cell receptor beta chain appears in the sequencing data of a study of cytomegalovirus exposure and HLA in healthy donors (dated by TCRdb to 2015 to 2018). Study-wide context: An earlier analysis of roughly 500 of the donors reported approximately 280 Gb of sequence data and around 120 million unique TCR beta sequences obtained from about 170 million T cells. Every discovery cohort repertoire had been produced on one sequencing platform. Class I and class II HLA loci were covered by the typing at four-digit resolution. Among the roughly 370 genotyped donors, approximately 82% belonged to the genetic ancestry cluster associated with self-reported Caucasian donors. In an earlier analysis of several hundred of the donors, high-throughput TCR beta sequencing was used to judge whether each TCR beta V gene segment behaved as functional or pseudogenic. In a later analysis, previously published TCR beta repertoires from several hundred donors were re-analyzed and high-resolution HLA genotyping was added so that TCR occurrence patterns could be studied. The aim of the study was to test whether cataloging public T cell receptors could identify signatures of past pathogen exposure. Roughly 320 gigabases of sequencing data and about 92 million unique TCR sequences made up an early release that covered several hundred HLA-typed donors. A few DR-DQ haplotypes were handled as single units for association and clustering because linkage in the cohort was strong. Donor age, sex, ethnicity and CMV serostatus were compiled alongside the repertoire data. The later analysis used no new phenotypic data to find candidate immune exposures, relying instead on TCR beta sequences and their occurrence across donors. The number of donors typed differed by locus, with roughly 629-640 for A, B, C, DRB1 and DQB1, 522 for DQA1, approximately 570 for DPA1, and under 490 for DPB1. Using immunosequencing, the study profiled T cell repertoires from around 680 subjects and related those repertoires to cytomegalovirus serostatus. The study combined high-throughput TCR immunosequencing, statistical association of individual TCRs with disease status, and machine learning to predict cytomegalovirus infection status. On average, roughly 240,000 unique TCR beta nucleotide sequences were sequenced per donor among 300 to 500 genotyped donors of the cohort, with roughly 18% of those sequences being non-productive. A later genetic analysis used genome-wide SNP genotypes for about 55% of the 666 donors, treating that subset as a discovery cohort. A separate validation cohort of over a hundred different subjects was used in addition to the 666-subject first cohort.

The receptor library was made with the immunoSEQ multiplex PCR assay. A mixture of 60 forward primers for TCR Vbeta segments and 13 reverse primers for TCR Jbeta segments was used in the multiplex PCR. The CDR3 region of rearranged TCR beta genes was amplified from genomic DNA by a multiplex PCR assay. Amplified TCR beta libraries were sequenced as 87-base-pair reads on the Illumina HiSeq System. In the paper's pipeline: Across the 600 to 700 repertoires, a later analysis counted some 80 million unique TCR beta chains, roughly 11 million of which were shared by at least two donors. Raw reads were error-corrected and collapsed into unique sequences with a nearest-neighbor algorithm that merged closely related sequences to remove PCR and sequencing errors. CDR3 sequences were aligned to IMGT reference sequences to assign V, D and J gene segments. For a sequence to be retained, a match of at least six nucleotides was required to both a V gene segment and a J gene segment. A rearrangement counted as productive if the CDR3 had no stop codons and remained in frame with V and J, and every other rearrangement counted as non-productive. Following IMGT convention, CDR3 was defined as the stretch from the second conserved V-encoded cysteine to the conserved J-encoded phenylalanine. The earlier analysis of around 640 of the donors excluded sequences that lacked an unambiguous match to a single V gene segment. In an earlier analysis of several hundred of the donors, a V segment was called functional when productive rearrangements were above 56.7%, and segregating when the standard deviation between donors exceeded 5%. A statistical classification framework was built to diagnose cytomegalovirus status from the catalog of TCR beta chain sequences. V and J gene assignment, in a later analysis, came from comparing TCR nucleotide sequences with IMGT/GENE-DB human TR gene sequences. Using the TCRdist pipeline, a later analysis assigned CDR3 sequences along with most-parsimonious VDJ recombination scenarios. In a later analysis, every TCR beta chain was defined by the combination of its CDR3 amino acid sequence and its V-gene family, and reads without a unique V-gene family were dropped. To address suspected cross-contamination and a sequencing artifact, a later analysis removed 450 to 700 highly shared, low-generation-probability nucleotide sequences. A later analysis calculated a clonal expansion index for each public chain from normalized within-repertoire ranks of inferred template counts. A later analysis computed generation probabilities with a VDJ recombination model fitted to out-of-frame rearrangements, and checked the results against IGoR. Hypergeometric tests were used in a later analysis to score TCR-TCR, TCR-HLA and TCR-CMV co-occurrence, with a repertoire-size bias correction applied to the TCR pairs. False discovery rates were estimated in a later analysis by permuting HLA or CMV assignments 20 times. In a later analysis, co-occurring TCRs were grouped with DBSCAN, and TCRdist sequence similarity was added when clustering was performed within HLA-allele-positive subsets. Repertoires with fewer than 30,000 or more than 120,000 public chains were left out of co-occurrence clustering, as were four to six repertoires with anomalous nucleotide sharing. What TCRdb holds here is the immuneACCESS table cut down to in-frame rearrangements. Part of the clones is not present; checked against another copy, under half of the missing clones reflect an unresolved V gene, and the others are unexplained. V, J and clone size are taken as reported in that table, and D and trimming were inferred from the DNA itself. This sample has 80,000 or so clones in its table, and over 60% of those were observed once. The ten largest clonotypes hold 3.5% to 5.5% of the sample.

As concerns this clone: This receptor's antigen is unknown. No per-base quality is available; no much larger clone lies one base away.

In total, roughly 670 healthy bone marrow donors made up the cohort. All cohort members were sampled while nominally healthy, although unrecorded immune exposures were likely present. The donor tested CMV seronegative and was one of the 352 seronegative cohort members. Each donor provided a peripheral blood sample, and peripheral blood mononuclear cells were used for TCR beta sequencing. The Qiagen DNeasy Blood Extraction Kit was used to extract genomic DNA from the blood cell samples. V loses 2 bases, J loses 2 bases, and the germline ends lie 12 bases apart. Per the germline V gene, SGHTA is the CDR1 and FQGNSA is the CDR2. Reading from cysteine to phenylalanine, the CDR3 counts 15 amino acids. Kept here is only the CDR3 DNA, which spans 45 bases and is read in frame from base 1. Points the paper makes about the study in general: The cohort was sequenced for TCR beta chains only, and without alpha or paired-chain data the features that could be detected were limited. A later analysis found that HLA-associated TCR beta chains were more clonally expanded and had lower generation probabilities than equally common non-associated chains. A later analysis reported that several top co-occurrence clusters appeared linked to parvovirus B19, influenza, CMV and Epstein-Barr virus. Some IMGT-functional V segments, including TRBV6-2 and TRBV6-3, could not be distinguished by the 87-base-pair reads and were therefore excluded. A later analysis found that TCR association rates varied across HLA loci, with DRB1 alleles showing the most associated TCRs and HLA-C alleles the fewest. Specific HLA alleles were associated with over 15,000 TCR beta sequences at a false discovery rate of 0.05 in a later analysis. The classifier was reported to diagnose cytomegalovirus status with high specificity and sensitivity in both the original cohort and the validation cohort. Assigning TCR associations to individual alleles was difficult when HLA alleles, especially DR and DQ, strongly co-occurred. The earlier analysis of fewer than 750 of the donors excluded fewer than 20 rarely observed V segments, including chromosome 9 orphons, because counts were too low. A few of the identified cytomegalovirus-associated TCR beta chains were confirmed in vitro to be specific for cytomegalovirus antigens. For the cohort, immune exposure information was limited to CMV serostatus. Sequencing depth was assumed to be roughly uniform across donors in the presence/absence analyses, though that assumption may not hold. In a later genetic analysis, fewer N-insertions in productive TCRs were reported among donors in an Asian-associated ancestry cluster than the roughly 640-donor mean. Most CMV-associated TCR beta chains appeared to be HLA-restricted in a later analysis, and the HLA associations seemed to be driven largely by CMV exposure. Because some donors lacked HLA typing at each locus, the association tests relied only on the typed subset. V-gene and J-gene trimming of TCR beta chains was associated with a missense DCLRE1C variant in a later genetic analysis, and the association was replicated in an independent cohort. The sequencing pipeline was judged likely to have produced a cluster of highly shared sequence variants as a technical artifact. Linkage disequilibrium might explain the correlated functional status among segregating V segments, but an unknown experimental factor could not be ruled out. A further reported finding was that TCR beta sequences accurately predicted the HLA-A and HLA-B alleles for most subjects in the first cohort. According to the authors, the approach could potentially be generalized to other disease states and immunological phenotypes. In the study, 164 TCR beta chains were listed as associated with cytomegalovirus. In an earlier analysis of some 500 of the donors, most TCR beta V segments were observed in productive rearrangements about 87% or about 30% of the time, broadly matching IMGT annotations. Across donors, most TCR sequences were observed very rarely, whereas some public TCRs were present in many individuals.

This receptor was taken from a man in his forties or fifties in good health and CMV-seronegative. This sequence uses TRBV7-2 and TRBJ1-1, and the D gene may be TRBD1, 6 bases matching. Sequencing was performed on PBMCs. The nucleotide sequence is TGTGCCAGCAGCTTACCCGGACAGCACAACACTGAAGCTTTCTTT. This translates into CASSLPGQHNTEAFF.